What follows describes a single T cell receptor (beta chain). Produced via immunoSEQ multiplex PCR; TCRdb's table is partial and in-frame only. The sample lists roughly 180,000 clones; approximately 90% were seen once. V shed 9 bases, J shed 6 bases, and the junction held 7 bases outside the gene matches. CDR3 length: 14 amino acids. The germline CDR1 and CDR2 sequences are LNHDA and SQIVND (reference sequence). The entry originates in a study of blood T cell repertoires in COVID-19. Background on the study: The samples span acute and convalescent COVID-19 from the United States, Italy and Spain. T cells, B-cell-depleted T cells, or PBMCs provided the cDNA or gDNA that served as material.

The TCR was taken from a woman in her 30s with active or convalescent COVID-19. Sequencing used peripheral blood. The rearrangement joins TRBV19 to TRBJ1-4, with 10 bases matching TRBD1. The CDR3 DNA reads as TGTGCCAGCAGTTGGGGACAGGGGTATGAAAAACTGTTTTTT. Amino acids: CASSWGQGYEKLFF.